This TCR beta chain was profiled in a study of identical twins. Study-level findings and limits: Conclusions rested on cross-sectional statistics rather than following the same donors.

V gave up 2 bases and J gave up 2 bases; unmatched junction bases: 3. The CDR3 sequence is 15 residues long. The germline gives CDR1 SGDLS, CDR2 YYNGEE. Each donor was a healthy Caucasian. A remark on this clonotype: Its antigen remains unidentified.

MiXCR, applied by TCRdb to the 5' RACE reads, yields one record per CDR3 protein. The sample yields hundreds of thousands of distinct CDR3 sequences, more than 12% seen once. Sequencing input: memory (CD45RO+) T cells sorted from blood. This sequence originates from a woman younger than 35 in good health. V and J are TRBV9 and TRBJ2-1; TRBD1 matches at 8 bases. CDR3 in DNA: TGTGCCAGCAGCGTGACAGGGGACCCCTACAATGAGCAGTTCTTC. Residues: CASSVTGDPYNEQFF. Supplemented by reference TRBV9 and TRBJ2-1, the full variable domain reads DSGVTQTPKHLITATGQRVTLRCSPRSGDLSVYWYQQSLDQGLQFLIQYYNGEERAKGNILERFSAQQFPDLHSELNLSSLELGDSALYFCASSVTGDPYNEQFFGPGTRLTVL.